Included here is one T cell receptor (beta chain) sequence, with context. This entry belongs to a study of blood T cell repertoires in COVID-19. Across the study: Samples came from the United States, Italy and Spain, spanning acute and convalescent COVID-19.

Trimming removed 2 bases at V and 0 bases at J, with 5 bases between. The CDR3 contains 13 residues. The germline CDR1 and CDR2 sequences are KGHSH and LQKENI. Repertoires were generated with immunoSEQ multiplex PCR, while TCRdb's copy carries only in-frame clones and drops some. The table lists under 85,000 clones, about 86% of them singletons. The chain employs TRBV18 and TRBJ2-7; D uncertain. The receptor was derived from a human donor in a cohort sampled during active COVID-19. Sample: peripheral blood. The CDR3 protein is CASSPGGSYEQYF. The CDR3 bases are TGTGCCAGCTCACCAGGCGGCTCCTACGAGCAGTACTTC.